The 3 T cell receptor beta chains presented below share a single source sample, sequenced in a study of PD-1 blockade in classical Hodgkin lymphoma. All trial patients relapsed after autologous stem cell transplantation. Measured with immunoSEQ multiplex PCR; TCRdb has only the in-frame clones, and not every one. The sample carries fewer than 50,000 clones, approximately 90% recorded once. Specimen: peripheral blood mononuclear cells (PBMCs), collected before the second cycle of nivolumab. The receptor source for this set is a human donor with classical Hodgkin lymphoma.

The chain has TRBV19 and TRBJ2-7; TRBD1 aligns across 8 bases. The CDR3 extends over 15 amino acids. Germline assignment: CDR1 LNHDA and CDR2 SQIVND (reference sequence). V trimming: 6 bases; J trimming: 1 base; junction bases outside the gene matches: 8. The CDR3 loop reads CASSLAGTGSYEQYF. For the CDR3, the DNA is TGTGCCAGTAGCCTTGCCGGGACAGGTTCCTACGAGCAGTACTTC.

This chain uses TRBV4-1 with TRBJ2-4; D might be TRBD2 (5 bases). Germline CDR1 and CDR2: MGHRA and YSYEKL. Between the trimmed V and J ends, which lost 0 bases and 4 bases, there was a span of 7 bases. CDR3 length equals 14 residues. The CDR3 here is CASSQDEGKNIQYF. The CDR3 nucleotides read TGCGCCAGCAGCCAAGATGAGGGTAAAAACATTCAGTACTTC.

The chain uses TRBV6-7 and TRBJ1-5; D call uncertain. TRBV6-7 counts as an open reading frame of uncertain function. This CDR3 region has 13 residues. V lost 4 bases to trimming and J lost 1 base, with 5 bases between them. CDR3 protein: CASSSISNQPQHF. The CDR3 region has the DNA TGTGCCAGCAGTTCTATAAGCAATCAGCCCCAGCATTTT.